Listed below are T cell receptor beta chains from one sample, sequenced in a study of vaccination effects on CD4 cells after COVID-19. Their antigen targets remain unknown. TCRdb keeps only in-frame clones here, not all; method: immunoSEQ multiplex PCR. The sample holds some 68,000 clones, 80% seen once. This specimen was CD4+ T cells from PBMCs cultured with SARS-CoV-2 spike peptides, taken before COVID-19 vaccination. The receptors here all came from a human donor who received a COVID-19 vaccine. Both conserved end residues are part of each CDR3. The D gene is left open where the match is weak. Some rows mark clone size as missing; the rest say once, few, many or name a class of expanded clone.

>TRBV5-4|NA|NA|TRBJ1-1
TGTGCCAGCAGACAAGGAGGACACCAGAACACTGAAGCTTTCTTT
CASRQGGHQNTEAFF
>TRBV15|NA|NA|TRBJ1-5
TGTGCCACCAGCAGAGCCCACCTACTCGGTCAGCCCCAGCATTTT
CATSRAHLLGQPQHF
>TRBV2|few|NA|TRBJ1-3
TGTGCCAGCAGTGACCCAGCGGGCACCATATATTTT
CASSDPAGTIYF
>TRBV2|NA|TRBD2|TRBJ2-1
TGTGCCAGCAGTAGTAGCGGGGGCCTTTACAATGAGCAGTTCTTC
CASSSSGGLYNEQFF
>TRBV3-1/TRBV3-2|NA|NA|TRBJ1-1
TGTGCCAGCAGCCAGCCAGGGGCCACCACTGAAGCTTTCTTT
CASSQPGATTEAFF
>TRBV2|NA|NA|TRBJ1-1
TGTGCCAGCAGTGAGAGCAGGAACACTGAAGCTTTCTTT
CASSESRNTEAFF
>TRBV6-6|NA|NA|TRBJ1-4
TGTGCCAGCACAGACATGGGGTCAACTAATGAAAAACTGTTTTTT
CASTDMGSTNEKLFF
>TRBV6-2/TRBV6-3|few|NA|TRBJ1-6
TGTGCCAGCAGTTCGGCGTCACCCCTCCACTTT
CASSSASPLHF
>TRBV7-2|NA|TRBD2|TRBJ2-3
TGTGCCAGCAGCTTAGTACGGCCGGGGGGGCCGACAGATACGCAGTATTTT
CASSLVRPGGPTDTQYF
>TRBV5-5|NA|NA|TRBJ1-6
TGTGCCAGCAGCTTGGGCCGGGGCATGTATAATTCACCCCTCCACTTT
CASSLGRGMYNSPLHF
>TRBV9|NA|TRBD1|TRBJ2-1
TGTGCCAGCAGCGTAGCGACGGGACAGGGGTACGATGAGCAGTTCTTC
CASSVATGQGYDEQFF
>TRBV5-1|NA|NA|TRBJ2-2
TGCGCCAGCAGCGGGAGAGGACAGTTTAGGGCGACCACCGGGGAGCTGTTTTTT
CASSGRGQFRATTGELFF
>TRBV19|NA|TRBD1|TRBJ1-2
TGTGCCAGTAAGGTAGCTGGACAGGGCACTAACTATGGCTACACCTTC
CASKVAGQGTNYGYTF
>TRBV5-1|NA|NA|TRBJ1-1
TGCGCCAGCAGCTTGTTCGGGGGGGACACTGAAGCTTTCTTT
CASSLFGGDTEAFF
>TRBV14|NA|TRBD1|TRBJ1-1
TGTGCCAGCAGCCTCGGACAGGGCCATGAGGGTGGAGCTTTCTTT
CASSLGQGHEGGAFF
>TRBV7-2|NA|NA|TRBJ1-2
TGTGCCAGCAGCCCACTAAACTACTATGGCTACACCTTC
CASSPLNYYGYTF
>TRBV7-3|NA|NA|TRBJ1-1
TGTGCCAGCAGTTCCGACAGGAACACTGAAGCTTTCTTT
CASSSDRNTEAFF
>TRBV30|NA|TRBD2|TRBJ2-5
TGTGCCTGGAGTAAAAGTAGCGGGGGACTTGCAGCCCAGTACTTC
CAWSKSSGGLAAQYF
>TRBV28|NA|NA|TRBJ2-5
TGTGCCAGCAGTTACCAAGAGGCCCAGTACTTC
CASSYQEAQYF
>TRBV12-3/TRBV12-4|few|NA|TRBJ1-6
TGTGCCAGCAGTTCCGGGGCTGCACCCCTCCACTTT
CASSSGAAPLHF
>TRBV5-1|NA|NA|TRBJ2-3
TGCGCCAGCAGCTCCGGGGGTTACTCAGATACGCAGTATTTT
CASSSGGYSDTQYF
>TRBV28|NA|NA|TRBJ2-5
TGTGCCAGCAGTTTGGTCGAGACCCAGTACTTC
CASSLVETQYF
>TRBV6-5|few|NA|TRBJ2-3
TGTGCCAGCAGGGCAGGGAGTGTGACAGATACGCAGTATTTT
CASRAGSVTDTQYF
>TRBV28|NA|NA|TRBJ1-2
TGTGCCAGCAGTTCCCCCGGGACACCTTATGGCTACACCTTC
CASSSPGTPYGYTF
>TRBV6-2/TRBV6-3|NA|NA|TRBJ2-6
TGTGCCAGCAGTTACCCCAGCTCTGGGGCCAACGTCCTGACTTTC
CASSYPSSGANVLTF
>TRBV19|once|TRBD1|TRBJ1-2
TGTGCCAGTGGGGACAGGGCGGAGAATGGCTACACCTTC
CASGDRAENGYTF
>TRBV5-1|NA|TRBD1|TRBJ2-6
TGCGCCAGCAGCGCGGGACAGGGGGCTCGTGGGGCCAACGTCCTGACTTTC
CASSAGQGARGANVLTF
>TRBV10-3|once|NA|TRBJ1-5
TGTGCCACACACGCGGGACGGAACAATCAGCCCCAGCATTTT
CATHAGRNNQPQHF
>TRBV10-2|NA|TRBD1|TRBJ1-2
TGCGCCAGCAGTGATACAGGGGTGGCTAACTATGGCTACACCTTC
CASSDTGVANYGYTF
>TRBV18|NA|NA|TRBJ1-1
TGTGCCAGCTCACCACCCCAGGGCAGATTCAACACTGAAGCTTTCTTT
CASSPPQGRFNTEAFF
>TRBV18|NA|NA|TRBJ1-4
TGTGCCAGCTCACTCTCCGGGACGCCGAATAATGAAAAACTGTTTTTT
CASSLSGTPNNEKLFF
>TRBV7-8|once|NA|TRBJ1-6
TGTGCCAGCAGCTTTAGCAGGGCGAATTCACCCCTCCACTTT
CASSFSRANSPLHF
>TRBV5-1|NA|TRBD1|TRBJ2-2
TGCGCCAGCAGTCTCCGCGGGACAGGTGGTGCCGGGGAGCTGTTTTTT
CASSLRGTGGAGELFF
>TRBV6-6|NA|NA|TRBJ1-2
TGTGCCAGCAGTAGATCCTTGACGGTTTCCACCAACTATGGCTACACCTTC
CASSRSLTVSTNYGYTF
>TRBV7-2|NA|TRBD1|TRBJ2-5
TGTGCCAGCAGCTCGTGGGCAGGGGGCCCGGGGGAGACCCAGTACTTC
CASSSWAGGPGETQYF
>TRBV5-1|NA|TRBD1|TRBJ1-2
TGCGCCAGCAGCTCCCGGGACAGGGGGAACTATGGCTACACCTTC
CASSSRDRGNYGYTF
>TRBV3-1/TRBV3-2|NA|NA|TRBJ1-3
TGTGCCAGCAGCCTGGGACGCTCTGGAAACACCATATATTTT
CASSLGRSGNTIYF
>TRBV18|NA|TRBD1|TRBJ2-4
TGTGCCAGCTCAGCCGGGACAGGGTTGGCCAAAAACATTCAGTACTTC
CASSAGTGLAKNIQYF